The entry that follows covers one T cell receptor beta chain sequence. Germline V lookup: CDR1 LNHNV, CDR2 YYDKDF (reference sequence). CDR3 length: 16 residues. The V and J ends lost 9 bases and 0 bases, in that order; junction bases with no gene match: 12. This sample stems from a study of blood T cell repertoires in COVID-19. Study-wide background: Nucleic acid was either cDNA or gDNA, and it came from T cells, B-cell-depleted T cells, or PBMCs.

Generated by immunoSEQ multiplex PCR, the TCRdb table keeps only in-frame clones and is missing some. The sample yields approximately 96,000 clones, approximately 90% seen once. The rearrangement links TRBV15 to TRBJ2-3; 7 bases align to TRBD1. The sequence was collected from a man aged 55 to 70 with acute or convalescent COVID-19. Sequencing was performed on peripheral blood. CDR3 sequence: CATGDNRGRSTDTQYF. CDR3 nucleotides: TGTGCCACTGGCGATAACAGGGGAAGAAGCACAGATACGCAGTATTTT.